Listed below are T cell receptor beta chains from one sample, sequenced in a study of cytomegalovirus exposure and HLA in healthy donors. Measured with immunoSEQ multiplex PCR; TCRdb has only the in-frame clones, and not every one. In the table there are about 140,000 clones, 70% to 85% of which are singletons. The specimen sequenced was PBMCs. Receptors originate from a man aged 30 to 39 in good health and CMV-seropositive. Both conserved end residues are part of each CDR3. Size values are once, few and many counts, or a class for expanded clones, and some rows have none.

j_call clone_size cdr3_length v_call cdr3_aa
TRBJ1-1 . 14 TRBV19 CASSMSGGNTEAFF
TRBJ2-5 . 16 TRBV6-5 CASSYSGTSGSETQYF
TRBJ2-3 . 15 TRBV14 CASSQVWQPTDTQYF
TRBJ1-4 . 13 TRBV29-1 CSGRDRGGEKLFF
TRBJ2-4 . 15 TRBV13 CASSRTGGGKNIQYF
TRBJ2-1 . 15 TRBV25-1 CASRGDRGVNNEQFF
TRBJ2-1 . 19 TRBV13 CASSLDFSSLKRSYNEQFF
TRBJ1-2 . 12 TRBV5-6 CASSVRGFGYTF
TRBJ2-5 . 15 TRBV5-1 CASRINSGGQETQYF
TRBJ2-3 . 14 TRBV12-2 CASHSGQGRDTQYF
TRBJ2-5 . 16 TRBV19 CASSMWGGVLQETQYF
TRBJ2-2 . 14 TRBV9 CASSVDRATGELFF
TRBJ1-6 once 16 TRBV19 CASSVGPTTGTVPLHF
TRBJ1-2 . 15 TRBV5-5 CASSTQGPVIYGYTF
TRBJ1-2 . 12 TRBV28 CASSPDRDGYTF
TRBJ2-7 . 15 TRBV9 CASSVGGGAPYEQYF